The 21 T cell receptor beta chains below were found in one sample sequenced in a study of CD8 T cells in Susac syndrome. After extraction with the RNeasy kit, about 0.45 to 1 ug of the RNA was reverse transcribed using random hexamers. Via MiXCR, TCRdb re-called the immunoSEQ multiplex PCR reads, giving one row per CDR3 protein. The table has 300,000 to 350,000 distinct CDR3 sequences, under 95% seen once. Material: CD4+ T cells from PBMCs. The receptors stem from a human donor with multiple sclerosis.

This sequence joins TRBV30 and TRBJ2-7, with TRBD1 matching over 9 bases. Looked up from germline, CDR1 is GTSNPN and CDR2 is SVGIG (reference sequence). The CDR3 extends over 14 amino acids. Trimming at V came to 2 bases and at J to 2 bases, leaving 4 bases not matched to a gene. The chain's CDR3 is CAWSRDRVPYEQYF. In DNA, the CDR3 is TGTGCCTGGAGTAGGGACAGGGTCCCCTACGAGCAGTACTTC.

CDR3 amino acids: CASSPRGFAPELFF. DNA of the CDR3: TGTGCCAGCAGCCCGCGGGGGTTCGCCCCGGAGCTGTTTTTT. The chain is built from TRBV7-2 and TRBJ2-2; 7 bases agree with TRBD2. The V segment lost 5 bases and the J segment 10 bases; nucleotides outside the gene matches: 10. Germline V gene sequence: CDR1 SGHTA, CDR2 FQGNSA. There are 14 residues in the CDR3.

The CDR3 reads CASSVGPTRETQYF. CDR3 in DNA: TGTGCCAGCAGCGTAGGTCCCACACGAGAGACCCAGTACTTC. V and J are TRBV9 and TRBJ2-5; D is undetermined. Germline lookup yields CDR1 SGDLS and CDR2 YYNGEE. This CDR3 has 14 residues. V dropped 0 bases and J dropped 4 bases, with 10 bases sitting between them.

This chain joins TRBV12-3 or TRBV12-4 and TRBJ1-5, with 9 bases matching TRBD1. V was pared by 5 bases and J by 8 bases, with 10 bases of the junction left unmatched. This CDR3 comprises 15 residues. The CDR3 reads CASSPGQGKLKPQHF. The CDR3 nucleotides are TGTGCCAGCAGTCCCGGACAGGGGAAGCTGAAGCCCCAGCATTTT.

The rearrangement links TRBV6-2 or TRBV6-3 to TRBJ1-2, with 7 bases aligning to TRBD1. This CDR3 is built from 15 residues. The V segment lost 6 bases and the J segment 6 bases; nucleotides outside the gene matches: 13. CDR1 and CDR2 (germline): MNHEY, SVGEGT. CDR3 region: CASSTVGRQGDGYTF. Here the CDR3 DNA reads TGTGCCAGCAGCACGGTCGGGAGACAGGGCGATGGCTACACCTTC.

This chain links TRBV19 with TRBJ2-7; a weak D match, TRBD2 (5 bases). Germline assignment: CDR1 LNHDA and CDR2 SQIVND (reference sequence). Trimming shortened V by 7 bases and J by 0 bases, and 16 bases separated the two germline ends. The CDR3 covers 15 residues. CDR3 bases: TGTGCCAGTACATTGAGGACGGGGTCCTCCTACGAGCAGTACTTC. This encodes CASTLRTGSSYEQYF.

J is TRBJ2-7 and V is TRBV30, with TRBD1 identical over 7 bases. Germline lookup yields CDR1 GTSNPN and CDR2 SVGIG (reference sequence). The CDR3 totals 14 residues. J was trimmed by 3 bases and V by 5 bases; bases with no gene match: 10. As DNA, the CDR3 is TGTGCCTGGGCCGAATCCACAGGGGTCTACGAGCAGTACTTC. This sequence encodes CAWAESTGVYEQYF.

The chain combines TRBV29-1 with TRBJ2-1, with D perhaps given as TRBD1 or TRBD2 (5 bases each). CDR3 size: 14 residues. Trimming took off 2 bases at V and 8 bases at J, with 16 bases between the two ends. Germline V gene data show CDR1 as SQVTM and CDR2 as ANQGSEA. The CDR3 protein is CSVERGSTGDEQFF. The CDR3 nucleotides are TGCAGCGTTGAACGGGGCTCCACGGGCGATGAGCAGTTCTTC.

The chain carries TRBV3-1 and TRBJ1-1, with TRBD1 identical over 12 bases. The CDR3 is made up of 17 amino acids. Germline values: CDR1 LGHDT, CDR2 YNNKEL (reference sequence). J was trimmed by 5 bases and V by 4 bases; bases with no gene match: 11. In DNA, the CDR3 is TGTGCCAGCAGCCGAACCGGGACAGGGGGCAGAGGAACTGAAGCTTTCTTT. This codes for CASSRTGTGGRGTEAFF.

This clonotype was seen only once. This chain connects TRBV29-1 to TRBJ2-1, with D perhaps being TRBD1 or TRBD2 (5 bases each). The V end was cut by 6 bases, the J end by 6 bases, with 21 bases between. Germline lookup yields CDR1 SQVTM and CDR2 ANQGSEA. CDR3 length equals 15 residues. CDR3 nucleotide sequence: TGCAGCGTCCGGGCCCCGGGACCAGTCACCAATGAGCAGTTCTTC. Translation: CSVRAPGPVTNEQFF.

The chain has TRBV6-5 and TRBJ1-5; D gene uncertain. Trimming shortened V by 8 bases and J by 0 bases, and 11 bases separated the two germline ends. The CDR3 is made up of 14 amino acids. Germline CDR1 and CDR2: MNHEY and SVGAGI. CDR3 sequence (DNA): TGTGCCAGCGGCGAGAGTAGTAGCAATCAGCCCCAGCATTTT. Its translation is CASGESSSNQPQHF.

The DNA of the CDR3 is TGCAGTGCTAGTCCTTACGGGACAGCGAACACTGAAGCTTTCTTT. This encodes CSASPYGTANTEAFF. This sequence joins TRBV20-1 and TRBJ1-1; 7 bases are a match to TRBD1. The CDR3 has 15 amino acids. Germline V gene data show CDR1 as DFQATT and CDR2 as SNEGSKA (reference sequence). V lost 3 bases, J lost 1 base, and 8 bases stayed unmatched.

This CDR3 reads CASSADRGLYNEQFF. As DNA, the CDR3 is TGTGCCAGCAGTGCGGACAGGGGACTCTACAATGAGCAGTTCTTC. The chain joins TRBV2 to TRBJ2-1, with 9 bases matching TRBD1. V was clipped by 4 bases and J by 3 bases; unmatched bases: 4. From germline, CDR1 is SNHLY and CDR2 FYNNEI. This CDR3 is 15 amino acids long.

DNA for the CDR3: TGTGCCAGCAGCCCTTTCCTCAGGGTGAACACTGAAGCTTTCTTT. It specifies CASSPFLRVNTEAFF. The V and J genes are TRBV13 and TRBJ1-1, with D perhaps TRBD1 (5 bases). The germline gives CDR1 PRHDT, CDR2 FYEKMQ (reference sequence). V was trimmed by 5 bases and J by 0 bases, leaving 13 bases between them. The CDR3 spans 15 residues.

The gene calls are TRBV4-1 and TRBJ2-4, with D perhaps matching TRBD2 (5 bases). Deletions cut 1 base from V and 7 bases from J, with 20 bases between. From germline, CDR1 is MGHRA and CDR2 YSYEKL. CDR3 length: 17 amino acids. CDR3 residues: CASSQATGGFRLNIQYF. Here the CDR3 DNA reads TGCGCCAGCAGCCAAGCCACCGGAGGTTTTAGGTTGAACATTCAGTACTTC.

The CDR3 protein is CASSSDSVQFF. CDR3 bases: TGTGCCAGCAGCTCGGATAGCGTACAGTTCTTC. The chain joins TRBV5-6 to TRBJ2-1; possibly TRBD2 for D (5 bases). Germline values: CDR1 SGHDT, CDR2 YYEEEE. V lost 3 bases and J 13 bases, leaving 11 bases between the germline ends. The CDR3 contains 11 residues.

The chain links TRBV12-3 or TRBV12-4 to TRBJ2-2, with D perhaps TRBD2 (6 bases). There are 15 residues in the CDR3. V was shortened by 1 base and J by 5 bases, with 11 bases between the two germline ends. CDR3 bases: TGTGCCAGCAGTTTAGTTCCAGGGAGGACCGGGGAGCTGTTTTTT. It is translated as CASSLVPGRTGELFF.

This clonotype was seen a single time. The V and J genes are TRBV30 and TRBJ2-1; D may correspond to TRBD1 or TRBD2 (5 bases each). The CDR3 is made up of 13 amino acids. Trimming stripped 3 bases from V and 7 bases from J, with 13 bases between. Per the germline V gene, CDR1 is GTSNPN and CDR2 is SVGIG (reference sequence). The CDR3 bases are TGTGCCTGGAGCGCCGGGACCACTAATGAGCAGTTCTTC. Encoded protein: CAWSAGTTNEQFF. Filled out from reference TRBV30 and TRBJ2-1, the complete variable domain reads SQTIHQWPATLVQPVGSPLSLECTVEGTSNPNLYWYRQAAGRGLQLLFYSVGIGQISSEVPQNLSASRPQDRQFILSSKKLLLSDSGFYLCAWSAGTTNEQFFGPGTRLTVL.

The V gene is TRBV6-6, the J gene TRBJ2-2; the match to TRBD2 covers 13 bases. The V gene's germline CDR1 is MNHNY and CDR2 SVGAGI (reference sequence). The CDR3 consists of 15 residues. V dropped 6 bases and J dropped 4; count of bases not matched to a gene: 2. CDR3 coding DNA: TGTGCCAGCAGAGGACTAGCGGGAGCCACCGGGGAGCTGTTTTTT. This translates into CASRGLAGATGELFF.

For the CDR3, the DNA is TGTGCCACCAGTGTCCGTACCGGGGAGCTGTTTTTT. Its protein product is CATSVRTGELFF. The chain carries TRBV15 and TRBJ2-2; D is ambiguous. The V end lost 6 bases, the J end lost 5 bases, and 7 bases lay between the germline ends. Looked up from germline, CDR1 is LNHNV and CDR2 is YYDKDF (reference sequence). CDR3 length equals 12 residues.

This clonotype was found a few times. V and J are TRBV20-1 and TRBJ2-7; D remains unclear. Trimming left V 3 bases short and J 3 bases short, with 21 bases between. Germline CDR1 DFQATT, CDR2 SNEGSKA (reference sequence). The CDR3 extends over 16 amino acids. CDR3 region: CSASVAPGELHYEQYF. CDR3 DNA sequence: TGCAGTGCTAGCGTAGCTCCTGGAGAACTTCACTACGAGCAGTACTTC.